This TCR beta chain was observed in a study of T cell repertoires in cytomegalovirus infection. Overall study: HLA-C-restricted CMV epitopes, recently identified, and well-studied HLA-B-restricted ones were used by the study.

The CDR3 runs 15 residues. CDR1 is MNHEY and CDR2 is SMNVEV in the germline V gene (reference sequence). The ends were cut back, 4 bases at V and 11 bases at J, with 23 bases in the middle. Each CDR3 protein is one row after TCRdb ran MiXCR on the reads. The sample comprises fewer than 1,000,000 distinct CDR3 sequences, around 30% of which are singletons, and 11% to 15% rests with the top ten. Study-level results: The response measured ex vivo was dominated by TCR beta clonotypes (HLA-C-restricted and CMV-specific). Summed frequency of public TCR beta families distinguished CMV carriers with the relevant HLA.

Remarks on this clonotype: The antigen is unknown.

Sample: cultured CD8+ T cells from PBMCs, taken from culture after CMV antigen stimulation. The source of this sequence is a human donor in good health (CMV status not recorded). Some clones in this sample may be carry-over from other donors' samples. V and J are TRBV27 and TRBJ1-1; tentatively, D is TRBD1 (5 bases). CDR3 loop: CASSSIETAPRVAFF. DNA of the CDR3: TGTGCCAGCAGTTCGATCGAGACAGCTCCCCGGGTGGCTTTCTTT.